This entry lists 12 T cell receptor beta chains sequenced from one sample in a study of blood T cell repertoires in COVID-19. Profiled with immunoSEQ multiplex PCR; TCRdb holds only in-frame clones, not every one. This table holds roughly 140,000 clones, roughly three quarters found once. The sample consisted of peripheral blood. The receptor set was obtained from a man between 45 and 60 years old with active or convalescent COVID-19.

The chain combines TRBV14 with TRBJ2-2; a possible D gene is TRBD2 (5 bases). CDR3 size: 15 residues. With 2 bases removed from V and 0 bases from J, the gap between germline ends came to 7 bases. CDR1 is SGHDN, CDR2 FVKESK, per germline. CDR3: CASSQWEPNTGELFF. The CDR3 DNA reads as TGTGCCAGCAGCCAATGGGAGCCGAACACCGGGGAGCTGTTTTTT.

The rearrangement links TRBV19 to TRBJ2-5; 13 positions match TRBD2. CDR3 size: 16 residues. V shed 1 base and J 2 bases; nucleotides not matched to a gene: 1. The V gene's germline CDR1 is LNHDA and CDR2 SQIVND (reference sequence). Written as DNA, the CDR3 is TGTGCCAGTAGTATAGGACTAGCGGGAGGTCAAGAGACCCAGTACTTC. This sequence encodes CASSIGLAGGQETQYF. Based on the CDR3 plus reference TRBV19 and TRBJ2-5, the full variable domain is DGGITQSPKYLFRKEGQNVTLSCEQNLNHDAMYWYRQDPGQGLRLIYYSQIVNDFQKGDIAEGYSVSREKKESFPLTVTSAQKNPTAFYLCASSIGLAGGQETQYFGPGTRLLVL.

The V and J genes are TRBV3-1 (or the pseudogene TRBV3-2) and TRBJ1-6, with 10 bases identical to TRBD1. Germline loops: CDR1 LGHDT, CDR2 YNNKEL (reference sequence). V trimming: 1 base; J trimming: 8 bases; junction bases outside the gene matches: 5. This CDR3 contains 16 residues. CDR3: CASSQVDRGPDSPLHF. The CDR3, as DNA: TGTGCCAGCAGCCAAGTCGACAGGGGGCCTGATTCACCCCTCCACTTT.

This rearrangement joins TRBV5-1 to TRBJ2-7, with a tentative D call TRBD1 (6 bases). The CDR3 has 14 residues. Trimming removed 5 bases at V and 3 bases at J, with 15 bases between. Germline V gene data show CDR1 as SGHRS and CDR2 as YFSETQ. The CDR3 DNA follows: TGCGCCAGCAGTCCAAACTTACAGGGCTACGAGCAGTACTTC. Translating gives CASSPNLQGYEQYF.

This chain uses TRBV4-2 with TRBJ2-3, with TRBD2 matching over 8 bases. The germline gives CDR1 LGHNA, CDR2 YNFKEQ. The CDR3 has 18 amino acids. The V gene end was trimmed by 3 bases and the J gene end by 0 bases; junction bases not matched to a gene: 11. Here the CDR3 reads CASSQYRLSGTSTDTQYF. The DNA of the CDR3 is TGTGCCAGCAGCCAGTATCGGCTTAGCGGGACTAGCACAGATACGCAGTATTTT.

The chain uses TRBV6-4 and TRBJ2-2; D unresolved. V was cut by 6 bases and J by 2 bases, with 10 bases left in between. CDR1 and CDR2 (germline): MRHNA, SNTAGT. The CDR3 extends over 14 amino acids. In DNA form, the CDR3 reads TGTGCCAGCAGCATAGCAGTTAACACCGGGGAGCTGTTTTTT. Protein sequence: CASSIAVNTGELFF.

The chain couples TRBV4-2 to TRBJ1-1, with D possibly TRBD1 on 6 matching bases. The CDR3 consists of 15 residues. Germline V gene lookup returns CDR1 LGHNA and CDR2 YNFKEQ. V was trimmed by 1 base and J by 4 bases, leaving 13 bases between them. The DNA of the CDR3 is TGTGCCAGCAGCCAAGTGGGTACAGGGCCCACTGAAGCTTTCTTT. Translation: CASSQVGTGPTEAFF.

The V and J genes are TRBV5-1 and TRBJ1-2; no clear D gene. The CDR3 is made up of 16 amino acids. CDR1 is SGHRS and CDR2 is YFSETQ in the germline V gene. Trimming stripped 0 bases from V and 0 bases from J, with 12 bases between. As DNA, the CDR3 is TGCGCCAGCAGCTTGGGACGGATGGGCCCTAACTATGGCTACACCTTC. It encodes CASSLGRMGPNYGYTF.

V gene TRBV30 combines with J gene TRBJ1-1; 8 positions match TRBD1. The CDR3 sequence is 11 residues long. J was trimmed by 10 bases and V by 3 bases; bases with no gene match: 4. From germline, CDR1 is GTSNPN and CDR2 SVGIG (reference sequence). CDR3 amino acids: CAWSRGTGAFF. The CDR3 region has the DNA TGTGCCTGGAGCCGGGGGACAGGAGCTTTCTTT. Full variable domain (outside the CDR3, taken from reference TRBV30 and TRBJ1-1): SQTIHQWPATLVQPVGSPLSLECTVEGTSNPNLYWYRQAAGRGLQLLFYSVGIGQISSEVPQNLSASRPQDRQFILSSKKLLLSDSGFYLCAWSRGTGAFFGQGTRLTVV.

This clone occurred once. This rearrangement joins TRBV5-1 to TRBJ2-2; TRBD1 might be the D (6 bases). CDR3 length: 16 residues. The germline V and J ends were trimmed by 4 bases and 1 base, with 14 bases remaining between them. Per germline, CDR1 SGHRS and CDR2 YFSETQ. The CDR3 DNA reads as TGCGCCAGCAGCACAGGGAGCAGGTGGAACACCGGGGAGCTGTTTTTT. It encodes CASSTGSRWNTGELFF. Together with reference TRBV5-1 and TRBJ2-2, the CDR3 gives the full variable domain: KAGVTQTPRYLIKTRGQQVTLSCSPISGHRSVSWYQQTPGQGLQFLFEYFSETQRNKGNFPGRFSGRQFSNSRSEMNVSTLELGDSALYLCASSTGSRWNTGELFFGEGSRLTVL.

The chain carries TRBV25-1 and TRBJ1-2; possible D gene TRBD1, 5 bases. Trimming removed 2 bases at V and 3 bases at J, with 10 bases between. CDR1 and CDR2 from the germline V gene are MGHDK and SYGVNS. The CDR3 extends over 14 amino acids. DNA for the CDR3: TGTGCCAGCAGTGAACACGGGGGACACTATGGCTACACCTTC. It yields the protein CASSEHGGHYGYTF.

The chain has TRBV9 and TRBJ2-7, with TRBD2 identical over 10 bases. The CDR3 runs 15 residues. Germline V CDR1 and CDR2: SGDLS, YYNGEE. After removal of 0 bases from V and 4 bases from J, the junction contained 4 bases not matched to a gene. The CDR3 is CASSVGTSGVYEQYF. In DNA, the CDR3 is TGTGCCAGCAGCGTAGGAACTAGCGGGGTATACGAGCAGTACTTC.